The rows below give T cell receptor beta chains drawn from one sample of a study of T cell changes during pregnancy in multiple sclerosis. The repertoire was sequenced with immunoSEQ multiplex PCR; TCRdb's copy has only in-frame clones and lacks some. The table shows roughly 69,000 clones, with approximately 90% occurring only once. The sequencing used peripheral blood, collected in the second trimester of pregnancy. Source of these receptors: a female donor with multiple sclerosis, enrolled in a pregnancy study. CDR3s leave out the opening cysteine and the closing phenylalanine or tryptophan. Each record gives: J gene, V gene, CDR3 protein.

>TRBJ1-2|TRBV6-4
ASSDSIGSGYT
>TRBJ1-4|TRBV7-3
ASSPGGGEKLF
>TRBJ1-4|TRBV19
ASRQTGGRAEKLF
>TRBJ2-1|TRBV2
ASSPSLLAASSYNEQF
>TRBJ1-1|TRBV19
ASSILGWGGGNTEAF
>TRBJ1-5|TRBV11-2
ASSFNQGNQPQH
>TRBJ2-2|TRBV5-1
ASSPRGTGELF
>TRBJ2-7|TRBV6-5
ASTRDGGNYEQY
>TRBJ1-6|TRBV6-5
ASSTRTGGTPLH
>TRBJ2-5|TRBV6-1
ASSDGTGAETQY
>TRBJ2-4|TRBV9
ASSRTSGGAGKNIQY
>TRBJ2-7|TRBV5-1
ASSLAPPTVFYEQY
>TRBJ1-1|TRBV27
ASSLRGLKNTEAF
>TRBJ2-2|TRBV9
ASSVAGSNTGELF
>TRBJ2-1|TRBV11-1
ASSDPSGASNEQF
>TRBJ1-2|TRBV5-5
ASSLGYRVDGYT
>TRBJ1-5|TRBV27
ASSSSGSNQPQH
>TRBJ2-1|TRBV19
ASSFLAAYNEQF
>TRBJ2-3|TRBV27
ASSPDSLATDTQY
>TRBJ1-1|TRBV7-8
ASSLSVGTEAF
>TRBJ1-4|TRBV10-3
AISELRATNEKLF
>TRBJ2-1|TRBV9
ASSLTGDDEQF
>TRBJ1-1|TRBV11-2
ASSGWDSQNTEAF
>TRBJ2-5|TRBV19
ASSIRLAGGPGQY
>TRBJ1-1|TRBV10-2
ASSAQTGRHTEAF
>TRBJ1-1|TRBV5-1
ASSLDSVNTEAF
>TRBJ2-3|TRBV27
ASSLLGQEITDTQY
>TRBJ1-1|TRBV10-1
ASSESEELNTEAF
>TRBJ1-2|TRBV19
ASSQNRGAYGYT
>TRBJ1-3|TRBV2
ASSGPGVVGNTIY
>TRBJ2-1|TRBV4-3
ASSQGLAGTFYNEQF
>TRBJ2-1|TRBV18
ASSQTSGYNEQF
>TRBJ2-7|TRBV5-6
ASSWGQEQY
>TRBJ1-1|TRBV6-1
ASSPAGVGAEAF
>TRBJ1-6|TRBV5-1
ASSQGGGGTDSPLH
>TRBJ2-3|TRBV28
ASSPGQAVDTQY
>TRBJ1-5|TRBV7-2
ASSSPQGNQPQH
>TRBJ2-3|TRBV6-6
ASSTTTSGSTDTQY
>TRBJ2-2|TRBV6-4
ASSEGQSGSGELF
>TRBJ1-1|TRBV30
ACREGLSEAF